This T cell receptor (beta chain) was retrieved from a study of shared clonotypes between healthy human individuals. Study findings and constraints: It was the non-shared clonotypes that had lower generation probabilities than clonotypes shared by all four donors. Despite large depth, rarefaction showed incomplete sorted-subset sequencing.

CD45RO-negative, CCR7-selected cells formed the naive CD8 fraction, which excluded terminally differentiated effector memory CD45RA+ cells. Only in-frame clones appear in the TCRdb table, and some are missing; sequencing was by immunoSEQ multiplex PCR. Of under 2,000,000 clones listed, just under 95% were seen once; the top ten hold approximately 1%. For this clone: Antigen unknown.

V was clipped by 2 bases and J by 1 base, with 14 bases between them. Germline V gene lookup returns CDR1 SGHRS and CDR2 YFSETQ. The CDR3 extends over 16 amino acids. This clonotype was obtained from a man younger than 30 in good health. This chain connects TRBV5-1 to TRBJ2-3; D perhaps matches TRBD1 (6 bases). Sequenced input: naive CD8+ T cells sorted from blood. The CDR3 DNA reads as TGCGCCAGCAGCTTTCGAGGGGGAGAAGGCACAGATACGCAGTATTTT. The encoded protein is CASSFRGGEGTDTQYF.